This T cell receptor (beta chain) was recorded in a study of CD8 T cells in ankylosing spondylitis. V lost 3 bases and J 3 bases, leaving 8 bases between the germline ends. The germline CDR1 and CDR2 sequences are LNHDA and SQIVND (reference sequence). The CDR3 sequence is 13 residues long. TCRdb re-called the 5' RACE reads with MiXCR, one entry per CDR3 protein. The sample has around 480,000 distinct CDR3 sequences; over 15% are singletons. Notes on the study in general: Within ankylosing spondylitis blood, a TCR beta motif made up of roughly eight highly homologous variants appeared to be characteristic. Disease-associated clones were CD8+ and fairly uncommon in peripheral blood.

This clonotype was recorded a few times. Its cognate antigen is unknown. The chain links TRBV19 to TRBJ1-2; D gene ambiguous. The TCR originated in a male donor with ankylosing spondylitis. The sample consisted of blood, either unsorted or a sorted T cell fraction (not recorded which). The DNA of the CDR3 is TGTGCCAGTAGTATTGGCCTTCACTATGGCTACACCTTC. Translated, it gives CASSIGLHYGYTF.